These 14 T cell receptor beta chains were sequenced from one sample in a study of sequential checkpoint blockade in melanoma. The treatment was: randomized to nivolumab then ipilimumab (arm A) or the reverse (arm B). Sequenced by immunoSEQ multiplex PCR; TCRdb stores in-frame clones only, minus some. Altogether about 9,900 clones are present, around 71% being singletons, with the ten largest covering 20% to 30%. This specimen was CD8+ T cells sorted from blood (inferred from file names), taken from a patient given nivolumab and ipilimumab in sequence. Source of these receptors: a human donor with melanoma.

The gene calls are TRBV2 and TRBJ1-1, with D uncertain. Germline lookup yields CDR1 SNHLY and CDR2 FYNNEI. The CDR3 contains 14 residues. Trimming left V 1 base short and J 0 bases short, with 6 bases between. The CDR3 DNA is TGTGCCAGCAGTGAAGGGCGGCTGAACACTGAAGCTTTCTTT. Translated, it gives CASSEGRLNTEAFF.

J is TRBJ1-2 and V is TRBV9; D might be TRBD1 (6 bases). Per germline, CDR1 SGDLS and CDR2 YYNGEE. V gave up 4 bases and J gave up 3 bases, with 19 bases separating them. The CDR3 is 16 residues long. CDR3 protein: CASSLTQGPKDYGYTF. CDR3 nucleotides: TGTGCCAGCAGCCTGACCCAGGGGCCCAAAGACTATGGCTACACCTTC.

This clone was seen just once. The V and J genes are TRBV5-4 and TRBJ1-2; no definite D call. The germline V gene encodes CDR1 SGHNT and CDR2 YYREEE (reference sequence). The CDR3 covers 16 residues. The V and J ends lost 7 bases and 4 bases respectively, with 23 bases between them. The CDR3 DNA reads as TGTGCCAGCGCTTTGATCATACCAGGAAAGACCTATGGCTACACCTTC. Encoded protein: CASALIIPGKTYGYTF.

V gene TRBV4-1 combines with J gene TRBJ1-5; no firm D call. Germline lookup yields CDR1 MGHRA and CDR2 YSYEKL. Trimming removed 0 bases from V and 5 bases from J, with 11 bases in between. The CDR3 consists of 15 residues. CDR3 sequence: CASSQDRGGDQPQHF. In DNA, the CDR3 is TGCGCCAGCAGCCAAGATCGAGGCGGTGATCAGCCCCAGCATTTT.

The rearrangement uses TRBV27 and TRBJ2-7, with TRBD1 matching 9 bases. The germline V gene has CDR1 MNHEY and CDR2 SMNVEV (reference sequence). The ends lost 5 bases at V and 4 bases at J; junction bases unmatched: 6. The CDR3 contains 14 residues. CDR3 bases: TGTGCCAGCAGTCCACGACAGGGGGGATACGAGCAGTACTTC. Its translation is CASSPRQGGYEQYF.

This clone was seen a handful of times. The gene calls are TRBV30 and TRBJ2-7; maybe TRBD1 (5 bases). Trimming removed 1 base at V and 1 base at J, with 5 bases between. Germline CDR1 is GTSNPN and CDR2 is SVGIG (reference sequence). The CDR3 extends over 12 amino acids. The CDR3 DNA sequence: TGTGCCTGGAGTGCAGGGTCCTACGAGCAGTACTTC. Translating it yields CAWSAGSYEQYF.

This chain connects TRBV4-3 to TRBJ2-3, with a weak D call TRBD2 (5 bases). The CDR3 runs 16 residues. Trimming cost V 1 base and J 4 bases, with 15 bases left between them. The germline V gene encodes CDR1 LGHNA and CDR2 YSLEER. CDR3 in amino acids: CASSQGLGVSPDTQYF. The CDR3 DNA sequence: TGCGCCAGCAGCCAAGGCCTGGGAGTGAGCCCAGATACGCAGTATTTT.

The V call is TRBV5-1, the J call TRBJ2-7, with 10 bases aligning to TRBD1. V trimming: 4 bases; J trimming: 4 bases; junction bases outside the gene matches: 5. Germline loops: CDR1 SGHRS, CDR2 YFSETQ. There are 14 residues in the CDR3. This chain's CDR3 is CASSPRDRGYEQYF. The CDR3 DNA is TGCGCCAGCAGCCCCCGGGACAGGGGTTACGAGCAGTACTTC. Together with reference TRBV5-1 and TRBJ2-7, the CDR3 gives the full variable domain: KAGVTQTPRYLIKTRGQQVTLSCSPISGHRSVSWYQQTPGQGLQFLFEYFSETQRNKGNFPGRFSGRQFSNSRSEMNVSTLELGDSALYLCASSPRDRGYEQYFGPGTRLTVT.

The rearrangement uses TRBV10-3 and TRBJ2-5; D perhaps matches TRBD2 (7 bases). The J call may be faulty, since TRBJ2-7 better matches the DNA end. CDR1 and CDR2 (germline): ENHRY, SYGVKD. The CDR3 extends over 17 amino acids. The CDR3 here is CAISESRGGLTHYEQYF. CDR3 DNA sequence: TGTGCCATCAGTGAGTCCCGCGGGGGCCTGACTCACTACGAGCAGTACTTC.

This clone was found once. The chain has TRBV6-6 and TRBJ2-1; D gene unclear. The germline CDR1 and CDR2 sequences are MNHNY and SVGAGI (reference sequence). Trimming shortened V by 5 bases and J by 7 bases, and 9 bases separated the two germline ends. The CDR3 loop spans 12 amino acids. The CDR3 DNA sequence: TGTGCCAGCAGTCGCGGTCTTAATGAGCAGTTCTTC. This gives the protein CASSRGLNEQFF.

The sample holds one count of this clone. The genes are TRBV10-3 and TRBJ2-3; D perhaps matches TRBD2 (6 bases). Germline V CDR1 and CDR2: ENHRY, SYGVKD. The CDR3 extends over 14 amino acids. Trimming left V 2 bases short and J 2 bases short, with 8 bases between. As DNA, the CDR3 is TGTGCCATCAGTGAGGGGGGGTACACAGATACGCAGTATTTT. Translated: CAISEGGYTDTQYF.

The genes are TRBV4-3 and TRBJ2-5, with D tentatively TRBD2 (5 bases). Germline assignment: CDR1 LGHNA and CDR2 YSLEER. V lost 0 bases to trimming and J lost 10 bases, with 18 bases between them. The CDR3 is 15 amino acids. CDR3 bases: TGCGCCAGCAGCCAAGATAGGCAAGGGAAGGGAGTCCAGTACTTC. Translating it yields CASSQDRQGKGVQYF.

This clone has only a few counts. J is TRBJ2-7 and V is TRBV9, with no clear D. CDR3 size: 15 residues. The V gene lost 0 bases and the J gene lost 5 bases, with 15 bases spanning the gap. Per germline, CDR1 SGDLS and CDR2 YYNGEE. In nucleotides, the CDR3 is TGTGCCAGCAGCGTAGACGACAACTTCGTGAACGAGCAGTACTTC. Translated, it gives CASSVDDNFVNEQYF.

The chain combines TRBV28 with TRBJ2-7; D call uncertain. Trimming removed 1 base from V and 5 bases from J, with 6 bases in between. The V gene's germline CDR1 is MDHEN and CDR2 SYDVKM. This CDR3 has 12 amino acids. CDR3 in amino acids: CASSLYRDEQYF. In DNA, the CDR3 is TGTGCCAGCAGTTTATATCGGGACGAGCAGTACTTC.